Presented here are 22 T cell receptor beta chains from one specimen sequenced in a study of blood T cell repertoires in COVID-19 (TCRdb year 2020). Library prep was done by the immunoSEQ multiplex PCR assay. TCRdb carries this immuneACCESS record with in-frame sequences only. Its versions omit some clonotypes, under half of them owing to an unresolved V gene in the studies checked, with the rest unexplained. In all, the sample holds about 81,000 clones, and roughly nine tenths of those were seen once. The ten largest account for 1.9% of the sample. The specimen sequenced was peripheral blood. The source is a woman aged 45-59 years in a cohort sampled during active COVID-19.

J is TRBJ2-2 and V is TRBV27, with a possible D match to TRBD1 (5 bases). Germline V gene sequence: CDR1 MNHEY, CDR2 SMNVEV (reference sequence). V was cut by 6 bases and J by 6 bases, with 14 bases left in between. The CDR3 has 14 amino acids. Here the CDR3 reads CASSPSGLSGELFF. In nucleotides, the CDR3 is TGTGCCAGCAGCCCCTCAGGGCTTTCCGGGGAGCTGTTTTTT.

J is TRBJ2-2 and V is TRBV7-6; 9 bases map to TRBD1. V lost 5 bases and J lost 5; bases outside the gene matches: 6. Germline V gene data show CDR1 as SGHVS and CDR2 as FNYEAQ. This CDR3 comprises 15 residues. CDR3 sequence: CASSRQGGITGELFF. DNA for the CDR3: TGTGCCAGCAGCAGACAGGGGGGAATAACCGGGGAGCTGTTTTTT. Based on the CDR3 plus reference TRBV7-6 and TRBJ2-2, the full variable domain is GAGVSQSPRYKVTKRGQDVALRCDPISGHVSLYWYRQALGQGPEFLTYFNYEAQQDKSGLPNDRFSAERPEGSISTLTIQRTEQRDSAMYRCASSRQGGITGELFFGEGSRLTVL.

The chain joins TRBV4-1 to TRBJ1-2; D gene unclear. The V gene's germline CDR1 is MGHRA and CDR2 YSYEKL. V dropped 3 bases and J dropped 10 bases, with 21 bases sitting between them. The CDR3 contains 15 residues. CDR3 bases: TGCGCCAGCAGCCAGGGGTGGGCAGGAGGTGAGGACTACACCTTC. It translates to CASSQGWAGGEDYTF.

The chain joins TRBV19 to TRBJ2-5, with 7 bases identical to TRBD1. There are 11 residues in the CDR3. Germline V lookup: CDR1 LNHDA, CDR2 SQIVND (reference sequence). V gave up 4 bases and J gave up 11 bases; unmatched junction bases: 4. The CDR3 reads CASSTTGWQYF. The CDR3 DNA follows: TGTGCCAGTAGTACGACAGGGTGGCAGTACTTC.

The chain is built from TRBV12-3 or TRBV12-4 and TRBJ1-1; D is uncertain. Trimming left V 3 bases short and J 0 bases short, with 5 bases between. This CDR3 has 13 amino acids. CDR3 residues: CASSFSMNTEAFF. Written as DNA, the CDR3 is TGTGCCAGCAGTTTTAGCATGAACACTGAAGCTTTCTTT.

The DNA of the CDR3 is TGTGCCAGCAGCCAAGATCTCTCGACAGGCGGCGGGGAGACCCAGTACTTC. This encodes CASSQDLSTGGGETQYF. This chain links TRBV4-2 with TRBJ2-5; possible D gene TRBD1, 6 bases. There are 17 residues in the CDR3. Trimming took off 0 bases at V and 5 bases at J, with 19 bases between the two ends. Germline assignment: CDR1 LGHNA and CDR2 YNFKEQ.

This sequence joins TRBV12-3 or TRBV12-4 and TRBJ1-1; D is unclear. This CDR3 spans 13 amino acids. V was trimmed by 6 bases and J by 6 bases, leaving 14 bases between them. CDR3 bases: TGTGCCAGCAGGAGGCAGCGCCACCCTGAAGCTTTCTTT. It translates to CASRRQRHPEAFF.

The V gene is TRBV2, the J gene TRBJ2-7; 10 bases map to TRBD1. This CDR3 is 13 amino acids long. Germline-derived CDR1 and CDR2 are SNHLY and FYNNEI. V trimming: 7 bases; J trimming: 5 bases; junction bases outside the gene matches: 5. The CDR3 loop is CASTDRGFDEQYF. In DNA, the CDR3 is TGTGCCAGCACGGACAGGGGGTTCGACGAGCAGTACTTC.

In nucleotides, the CDR3 is TGCGCCAGCAGCCGTCAGGGACAAGCCAATTCACCCCTCCACTTT. This gives the protein CASSRQGQANSPLHF. V gene TRBV4-1 combines with J gene TRBJ1-6; possibly TRBD1 for D (6 bases). The length of the CDR3 is 15 residues. Germline CDR1 MGHRA, CDR2 YSYEKL. V gave up 4 bases and J gave up 7 bases, with 14 bases separating them.

The CDR3 DNA reads as TGCGCCAGCAGCCTAGGACAGGGGGCCTCCTACGAGCAGTACTTC. Amino acid sequence: CASSLGQGASYEQYF. V is TRBV5-1 and J is TRBJ2-7, with 11 bases lining up with TRBD1. Germline values: CDR1 SGHRS, CDR2 YFSETQ. The CDR3 runs 15 residues. V lost 4 bases, J lost 0 bases, and 3 bases stayed unmatched. The whole variable domain, filled in from reference TRBV5-1 and TRBJ2-7, reads KAGVTQTPRYLIKTRGQQVTLSCSPISGHRSVSWYQQTPGQGLQFLFEYFSETQRNKGNFPGRFSGRQFSNSRSEMNVSTLELGDSALYLCASSLGQGASYEQYFGPGTRLTVT.

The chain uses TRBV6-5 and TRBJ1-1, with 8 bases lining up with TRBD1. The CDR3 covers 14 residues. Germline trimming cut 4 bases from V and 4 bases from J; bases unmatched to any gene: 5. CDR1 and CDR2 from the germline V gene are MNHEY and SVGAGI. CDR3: CASSFNRGSTEAFF. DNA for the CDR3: TGTGCCAGCAGTTTCAACAGGGGGAGCACTGAAGCTTTCTTT.

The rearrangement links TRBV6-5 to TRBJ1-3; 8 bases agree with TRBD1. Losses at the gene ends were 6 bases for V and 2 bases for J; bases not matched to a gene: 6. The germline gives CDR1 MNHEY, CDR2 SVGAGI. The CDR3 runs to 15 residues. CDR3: CASSFGQGTGNTIYF. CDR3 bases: TGTGCCAGCAGCTTCGGACAGGGTACTGGAAACACCATATATTTT.

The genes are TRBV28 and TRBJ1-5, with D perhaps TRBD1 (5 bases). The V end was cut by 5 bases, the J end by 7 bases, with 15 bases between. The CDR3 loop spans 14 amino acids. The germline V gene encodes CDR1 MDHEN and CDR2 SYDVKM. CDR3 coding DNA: TGTGCCAGCAGTCCATGGGAGCGGGGGCAGCCCCAGCATTTT. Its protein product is CASSPWERGQPQHF.

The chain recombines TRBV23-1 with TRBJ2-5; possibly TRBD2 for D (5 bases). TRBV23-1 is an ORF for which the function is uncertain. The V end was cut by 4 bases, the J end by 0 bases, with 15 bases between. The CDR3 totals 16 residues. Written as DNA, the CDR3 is TGCGCCAGCAGTCGACCTCGGGGAGCCCACCAAGAGACCCAGTACTTC. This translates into CASSRPRGAHQETQYF.

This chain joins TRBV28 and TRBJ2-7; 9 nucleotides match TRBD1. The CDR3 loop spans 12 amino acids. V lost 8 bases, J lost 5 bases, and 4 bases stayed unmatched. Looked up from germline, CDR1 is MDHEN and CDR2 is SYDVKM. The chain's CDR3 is CASWDRVHEQYF. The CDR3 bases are TGTGCCAGCTGGGACAGGGTTCACGAGCAGTACTTC.

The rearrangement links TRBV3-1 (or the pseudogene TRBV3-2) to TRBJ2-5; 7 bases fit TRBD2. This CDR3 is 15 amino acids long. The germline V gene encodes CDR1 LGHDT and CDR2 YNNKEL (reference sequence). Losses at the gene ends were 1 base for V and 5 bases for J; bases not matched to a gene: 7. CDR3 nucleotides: TGTGCCAGCAGCCAAGGGCCGACTAGCATCGAGACCCAGTACTTC. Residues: CASSQGPTSIETQYF.

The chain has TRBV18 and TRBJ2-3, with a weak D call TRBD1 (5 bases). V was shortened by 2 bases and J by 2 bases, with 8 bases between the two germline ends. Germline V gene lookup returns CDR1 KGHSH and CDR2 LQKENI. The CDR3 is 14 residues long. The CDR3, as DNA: TGTGCCAGCTCACCAGGGGCCGTCACAGATACGCAGTATTTT. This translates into CASSPGAVTDTQYF.

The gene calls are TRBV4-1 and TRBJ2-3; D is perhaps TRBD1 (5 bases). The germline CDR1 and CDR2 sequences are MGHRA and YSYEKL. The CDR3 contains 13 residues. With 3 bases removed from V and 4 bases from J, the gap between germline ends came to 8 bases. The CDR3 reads CASSQRQPDTQYF. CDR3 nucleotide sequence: TGCGCCAGCAGCCAGCGACAGCCAGATACGCAGTATTTT.

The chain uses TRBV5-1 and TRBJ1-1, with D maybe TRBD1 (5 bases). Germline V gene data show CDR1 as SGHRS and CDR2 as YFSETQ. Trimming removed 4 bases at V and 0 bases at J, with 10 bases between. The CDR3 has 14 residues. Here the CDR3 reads CASSLTAMNTEAFF. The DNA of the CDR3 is TGCGCCAGCAGCCTGACAGCCATGAACACTGAAGCTTTCTTT.

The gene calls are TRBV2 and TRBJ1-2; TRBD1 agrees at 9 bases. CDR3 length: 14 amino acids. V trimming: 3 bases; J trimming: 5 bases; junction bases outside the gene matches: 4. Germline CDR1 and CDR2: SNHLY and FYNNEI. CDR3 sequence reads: CASSDYRGPYGYTF. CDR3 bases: TGTGCCAGCAGTGATTACAGGGGGCCATATGGCTACACCTTC.

The CDR3 DNA reads TGTGCCAGTAGTCCTCAGGGGGCTAACAATGAGCAGTTCTTC. As protein: CASSPQGANNEQFF. The chain recombines TRBV19 with TRBJ2-1; 8 bases line up with TRBD1. V trimming: 5 bases; J trimming: 5 bases; junction bases outside the gene matches: 5. The CDR3 covers 14 residues. In germline, CDR1 is LNHDA, CDR2 SQIVND (reference sequence).

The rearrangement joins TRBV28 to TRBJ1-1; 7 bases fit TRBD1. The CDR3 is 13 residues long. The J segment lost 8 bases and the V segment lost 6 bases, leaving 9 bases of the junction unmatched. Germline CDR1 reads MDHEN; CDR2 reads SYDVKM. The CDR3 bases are TGTGCCAGCAGGCAGGACAGGACCGGGGAAGCTTTCTTT. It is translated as CASRQDRTGEAFF.